The clone carrying this TCR beta chain was counted ten times or more. Its antigen is unknown. The entry originates in a study of T cells in Graves' hyperthyroidism and ophthalmopathy. Study-wide points: Prediction of ophthalmopathy progression came a median roughly 6.6 months pre-onset. Ophthalmopathy stood apart from stable hyperthyroidism in a 13 V-J model.

Amplification yielded TCR beta CDR3 regions, with RNA transcripts as the source. The HTBI primer set drove a first-round RT-PCR of the TCR CDR3. A single record per CDR3 protein comes from TCRdb applying MiXCR to the multiplex PCR reads. The sample lists about 400,000 distinct CDR3 sequences; about 16% were seen once. Hyperthyroidism, newly diagnosed and lasting under 2 months, affected patients aged 18 to 65. Exclusion criteria comprised uncontrolled infection, other autoimmune disease, pregnancy or lactation. V shed 6 bases and J 7 bases; nucleotides not matched to a gene: 13. Germline lookup yields CDR1 DFQATT and CDR2 SNEGSKA (reference sequence). The CDR3 spans 15 residues.

What was sequenced was blood. The rearrangement links TRBV20-1 to TRBJ2-7, with TRBD2 matching over 12 bases. The sequence was obtained from a woman aged 30 to 39 with Graves' hyperthyroidism. The CDR3 bases are TGCAGTGCCCTTCGTCTAGCGGGAGGGCCTGGAGAGCAGTACTTC. Its translation: CSALRLAGGPGEQYF.